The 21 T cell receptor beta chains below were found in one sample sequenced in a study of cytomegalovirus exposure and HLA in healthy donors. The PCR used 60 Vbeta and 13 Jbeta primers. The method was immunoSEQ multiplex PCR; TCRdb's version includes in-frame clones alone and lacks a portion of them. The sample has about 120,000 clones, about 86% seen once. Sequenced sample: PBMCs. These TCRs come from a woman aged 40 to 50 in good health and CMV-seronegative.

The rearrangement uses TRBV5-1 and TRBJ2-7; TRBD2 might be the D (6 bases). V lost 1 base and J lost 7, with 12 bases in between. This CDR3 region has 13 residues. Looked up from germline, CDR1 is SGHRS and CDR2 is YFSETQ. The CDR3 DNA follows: TGCGCCAGCAGCTTGTACGCGGGGTCTGAGCAGTACTTC. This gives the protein CASSLYAGSEQYF.

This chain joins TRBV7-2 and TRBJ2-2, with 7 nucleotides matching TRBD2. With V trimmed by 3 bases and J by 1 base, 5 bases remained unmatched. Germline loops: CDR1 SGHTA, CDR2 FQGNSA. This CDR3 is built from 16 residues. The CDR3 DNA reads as TGTGCCAGCAGCTTTGCGGCTAGCGGGAACACCGGGGAGCTGTTTTTT. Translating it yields CASSFAASGNTGELFF.

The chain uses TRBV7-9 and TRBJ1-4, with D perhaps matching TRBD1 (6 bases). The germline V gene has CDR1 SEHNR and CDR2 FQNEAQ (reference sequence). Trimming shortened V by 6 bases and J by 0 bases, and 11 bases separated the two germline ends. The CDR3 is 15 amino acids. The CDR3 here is CASSGQFATNEKLFF. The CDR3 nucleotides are TGTGCCAGCAGTGGACAGTTTGCAACTAATGAAAAACTGTTTTTT.

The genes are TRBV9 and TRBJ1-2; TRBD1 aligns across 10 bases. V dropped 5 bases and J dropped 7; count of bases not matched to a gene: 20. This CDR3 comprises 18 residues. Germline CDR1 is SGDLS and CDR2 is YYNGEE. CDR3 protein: CASSATEPNRDRGRGYTF. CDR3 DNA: TGTGCCAGCAGTGCCACTGAGCCGAACCGGGACAGGGGACGTGGCTACACCTTC.

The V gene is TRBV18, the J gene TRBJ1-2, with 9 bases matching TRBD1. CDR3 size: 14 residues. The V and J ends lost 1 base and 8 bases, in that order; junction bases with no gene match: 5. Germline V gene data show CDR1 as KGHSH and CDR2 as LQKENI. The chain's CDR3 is CASSPLTGGEGYTF. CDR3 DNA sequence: TGTGCCAGCTCACCACTAACAGGGGGCGAGGGCTACACCTTC.

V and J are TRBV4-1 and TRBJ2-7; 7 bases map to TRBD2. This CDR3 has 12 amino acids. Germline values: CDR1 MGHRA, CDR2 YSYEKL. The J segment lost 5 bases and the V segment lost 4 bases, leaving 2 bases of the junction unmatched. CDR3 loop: CASSLSGDEQYF. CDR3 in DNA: TGCGCCAGCAGCCTAAGCGGGGACGAGCAGTACTTC.

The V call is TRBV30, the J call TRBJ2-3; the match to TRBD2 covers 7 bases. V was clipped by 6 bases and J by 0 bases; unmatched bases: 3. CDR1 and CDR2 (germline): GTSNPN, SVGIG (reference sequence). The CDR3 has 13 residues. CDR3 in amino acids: CACRAGSTDTQYF. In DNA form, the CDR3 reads TGTGCCTGTCGAGCGGGGAGCACAGATACGCAGTATTTT.

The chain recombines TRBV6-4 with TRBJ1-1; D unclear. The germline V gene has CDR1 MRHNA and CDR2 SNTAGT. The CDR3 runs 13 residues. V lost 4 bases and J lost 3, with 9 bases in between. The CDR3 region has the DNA TGTGCCAGCAGTGCTCGTTCGGACACTGAAGCTTTCTTT. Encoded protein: CASSARSDTEAFF.

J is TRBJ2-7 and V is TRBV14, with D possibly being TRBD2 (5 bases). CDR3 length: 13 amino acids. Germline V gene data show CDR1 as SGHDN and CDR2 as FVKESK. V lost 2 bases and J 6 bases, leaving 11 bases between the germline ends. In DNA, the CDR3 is TGTGCCAGCAGCCAATTTTTTGGAGGCGAGCAGTACTTC. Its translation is CASSQFFGGEQYF.

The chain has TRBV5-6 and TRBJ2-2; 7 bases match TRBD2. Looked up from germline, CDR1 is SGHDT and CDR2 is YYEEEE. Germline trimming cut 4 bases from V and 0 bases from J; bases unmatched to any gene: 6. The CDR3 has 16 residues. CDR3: CASSPAAGANTGELFF. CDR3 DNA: TGTGCCAGCAGCCCAGCCGCGGGAGCGAACACCGGGGAGCTGTTTTTT.

This CDR3 reads CASSGEGTGARPTQYF. CDR3 in DNA: TGTGCCAGCAGTGGGGAGGGGACAGGGGCCCGACCGACCCAGTACTTC. The chain carries TRBV6-1 and TRBJ2-5; TRBD1 agrees at 10 bases. The CDR3 length is 16 residues. Per germline, CDR1 MNHNS and CDR2 SASEGT. V gave up 4 bases and J gave up 7 bases; unmatched junction bases: 12.

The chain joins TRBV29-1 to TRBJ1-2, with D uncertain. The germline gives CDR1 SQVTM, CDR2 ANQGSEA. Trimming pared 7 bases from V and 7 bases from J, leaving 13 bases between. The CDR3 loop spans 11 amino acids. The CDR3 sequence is CSAEGPVGYTF. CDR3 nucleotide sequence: TGCAGCGCCGAGGGCCCGGTTGGCTACACCTTC.

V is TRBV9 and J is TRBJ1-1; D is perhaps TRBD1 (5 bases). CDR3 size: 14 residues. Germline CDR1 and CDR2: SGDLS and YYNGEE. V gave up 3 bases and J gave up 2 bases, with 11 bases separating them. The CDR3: CASSGRRGNTEAFF. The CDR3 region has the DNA TGTGCCAGCAGCGGAAGGAGGGGCAACACTGAAGCTTTCTTT.

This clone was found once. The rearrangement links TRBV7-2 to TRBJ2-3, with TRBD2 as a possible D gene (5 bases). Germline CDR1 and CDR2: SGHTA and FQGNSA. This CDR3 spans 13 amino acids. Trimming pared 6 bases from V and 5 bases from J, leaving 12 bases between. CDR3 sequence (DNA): TGTGCCAGCAGAAGGGAGATTAAAGATACGCAGTATTTT. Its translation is CASRREIKDTQYF. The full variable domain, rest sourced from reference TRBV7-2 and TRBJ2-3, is GAGVSQSPSNKVTEKGKDVELRCDPISGHTALYWYRQSLGQGLEFLIYFQGNSAPDKSGLPSDRFSAERTGGSVSTLTIQRTQQEDSAVYLCASRREIKDTQYFGPGTRLTVL.

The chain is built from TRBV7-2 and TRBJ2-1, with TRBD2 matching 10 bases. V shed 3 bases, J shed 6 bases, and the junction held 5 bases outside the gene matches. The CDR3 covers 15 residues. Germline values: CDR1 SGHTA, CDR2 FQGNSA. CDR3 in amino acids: CASSLRTSGGNEQFF. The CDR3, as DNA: TGTGCCAGCAGCTTGAGGACTAGCGGCGGCAATGAGCAGTTCTTC. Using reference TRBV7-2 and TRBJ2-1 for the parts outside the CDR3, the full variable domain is GAGVSQSPSNKVTEKGKDVELRCDPISGHTALYWYRQSLGQGLEFLIYFQGNSAPDKSGLPSDRFSAERTGGSVSTLTIQRTQQEDSAVYLCASSLRTSGGNEQFFGPGTRLTVL.

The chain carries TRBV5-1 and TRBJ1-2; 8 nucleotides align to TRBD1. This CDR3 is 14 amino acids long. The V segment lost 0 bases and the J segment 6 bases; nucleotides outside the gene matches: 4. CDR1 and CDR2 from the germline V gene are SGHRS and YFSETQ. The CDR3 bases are TGCGCCAGCAGCTTGGGGGACAGGCCGGATGGCTACACCTTC. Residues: CASSLGDRPDGYTF.

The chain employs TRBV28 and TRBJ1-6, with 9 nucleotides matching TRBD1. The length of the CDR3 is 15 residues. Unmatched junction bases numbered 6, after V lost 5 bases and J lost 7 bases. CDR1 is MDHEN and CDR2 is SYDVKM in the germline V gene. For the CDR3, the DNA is TGTGCCAGCAGTACGTACAGGGGGCGAAATTCACCCCTCCACTTT. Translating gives CASSTYRGRNSPLHF.

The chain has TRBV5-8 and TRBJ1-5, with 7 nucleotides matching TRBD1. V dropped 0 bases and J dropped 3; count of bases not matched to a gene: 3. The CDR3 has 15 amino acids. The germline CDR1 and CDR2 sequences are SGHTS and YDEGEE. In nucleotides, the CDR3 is TGTGCCAGCAGCTTGGGGACAGGCTTCAATCAGCCCCAGCATTTT. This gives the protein CASSLGTGFNQPQHF.

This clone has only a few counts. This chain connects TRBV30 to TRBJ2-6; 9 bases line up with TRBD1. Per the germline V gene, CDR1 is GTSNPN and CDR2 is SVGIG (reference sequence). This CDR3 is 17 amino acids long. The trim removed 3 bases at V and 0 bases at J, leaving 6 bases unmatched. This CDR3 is CAWRRDRAYSGANVLTF. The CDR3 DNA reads TGTGCCTGGAGACGGGACAGGGCCTACTCTGGGGCCAACGTCCTGACTTTC.

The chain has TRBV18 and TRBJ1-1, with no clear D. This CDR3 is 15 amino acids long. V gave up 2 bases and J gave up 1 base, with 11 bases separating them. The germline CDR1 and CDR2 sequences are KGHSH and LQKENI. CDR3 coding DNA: TGTGCCAGCTCACCAGGGCAGCTTAAGAACACTGAAGCTTTCTTT. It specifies CASSPGQLKNTEAFF.

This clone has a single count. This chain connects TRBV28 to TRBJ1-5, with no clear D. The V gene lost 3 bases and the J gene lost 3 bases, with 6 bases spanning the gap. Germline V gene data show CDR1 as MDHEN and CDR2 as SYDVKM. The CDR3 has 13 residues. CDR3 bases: TGTGCCAGCAGTTTGGCTCTCAATCAGCCCCAGCATTTT. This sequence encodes CASSLALNQPQHF.